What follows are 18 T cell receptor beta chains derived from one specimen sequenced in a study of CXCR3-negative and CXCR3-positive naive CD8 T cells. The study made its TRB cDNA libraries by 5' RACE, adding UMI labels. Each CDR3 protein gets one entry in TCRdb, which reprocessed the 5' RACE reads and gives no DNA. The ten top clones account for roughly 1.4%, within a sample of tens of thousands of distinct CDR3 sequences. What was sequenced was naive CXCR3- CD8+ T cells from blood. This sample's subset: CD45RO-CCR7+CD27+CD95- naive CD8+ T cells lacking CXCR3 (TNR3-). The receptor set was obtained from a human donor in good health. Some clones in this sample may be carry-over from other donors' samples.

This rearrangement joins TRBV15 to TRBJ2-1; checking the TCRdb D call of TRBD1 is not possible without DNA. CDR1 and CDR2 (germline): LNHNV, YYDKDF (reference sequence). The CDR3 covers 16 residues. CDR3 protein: CATSPERGQGRDEQFF. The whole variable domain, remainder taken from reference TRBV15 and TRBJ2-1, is DAMVIQNPRYQVTQFGKPVTLSCSQTLNHNVMYWYQQKSSQAPKLLFHYYDKDFNNEADTPDNFQSRRPNTSFCFLDIRSPGLGDTAMYLCATSPERGQGRDEQFFGPGTRLTVL.

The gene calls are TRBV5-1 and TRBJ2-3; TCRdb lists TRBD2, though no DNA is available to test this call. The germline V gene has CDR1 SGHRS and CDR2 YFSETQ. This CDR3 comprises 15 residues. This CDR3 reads CASSLLAADTDTQYF.

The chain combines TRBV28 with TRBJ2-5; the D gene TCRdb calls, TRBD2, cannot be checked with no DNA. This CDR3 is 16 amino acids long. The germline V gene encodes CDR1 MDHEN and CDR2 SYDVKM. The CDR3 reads CAAQSPSSGKQETQYF. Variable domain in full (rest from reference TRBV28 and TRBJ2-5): DVKVTQSSRYLVKRTGEKVFLECVQDMDHENMFWYRQDPGLGLRLIYFSYDVKMKEKGDIPEGYSVSREKKERFSLILESASTNQTSMYLCAAQSPSSGKQETQYFGPGTRLLVL.

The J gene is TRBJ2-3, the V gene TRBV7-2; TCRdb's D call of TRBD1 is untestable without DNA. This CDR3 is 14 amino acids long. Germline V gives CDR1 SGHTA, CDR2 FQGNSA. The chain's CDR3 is CASSPAPLGDTQYF.

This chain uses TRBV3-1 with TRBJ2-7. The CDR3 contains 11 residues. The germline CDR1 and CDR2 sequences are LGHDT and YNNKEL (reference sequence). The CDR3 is CASSQGGEQYF.

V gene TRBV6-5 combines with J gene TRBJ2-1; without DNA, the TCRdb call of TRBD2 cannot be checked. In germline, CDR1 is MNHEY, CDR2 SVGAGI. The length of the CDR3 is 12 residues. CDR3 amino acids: CASSRAGDEQFF.

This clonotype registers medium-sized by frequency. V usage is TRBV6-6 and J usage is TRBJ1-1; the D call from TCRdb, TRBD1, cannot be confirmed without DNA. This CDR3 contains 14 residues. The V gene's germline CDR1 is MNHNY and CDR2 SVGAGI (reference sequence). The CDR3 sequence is CASSPQTEITEAFF.

This CDR3 reads CASSLTGGDQETQYF. V gene TRBV5-1 combines with J gene TRBJ2-5; TCRdb gives TRBD2 as the D gene, but with no DNA this cannot be confirmed. The CDR3 runs 15 residues. CDR1 is SGHRS, CDR2 YFSETQ, per germline.

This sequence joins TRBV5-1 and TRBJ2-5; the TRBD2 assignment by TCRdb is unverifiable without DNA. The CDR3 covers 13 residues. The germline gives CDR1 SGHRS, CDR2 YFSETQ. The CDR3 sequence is CASADGGEETQYF.

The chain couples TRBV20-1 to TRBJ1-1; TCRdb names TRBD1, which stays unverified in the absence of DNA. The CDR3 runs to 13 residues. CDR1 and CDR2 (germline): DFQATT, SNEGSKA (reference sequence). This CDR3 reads CSARAGTHTEAFF.

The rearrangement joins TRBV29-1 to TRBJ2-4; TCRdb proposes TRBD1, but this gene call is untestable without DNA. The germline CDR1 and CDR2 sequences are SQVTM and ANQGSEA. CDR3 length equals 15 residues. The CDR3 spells CSVIQGAFSKNIQYF. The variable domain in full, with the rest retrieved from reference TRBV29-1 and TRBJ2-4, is SAVISQKPSRDICQRGTSLTIQCQVDSQVTMMFWYRQQPGQSLTLIATANQGSEATYESGFVIDKFPISRPNLTFSTLTVSNMSPEDSSIYLCSVIQGAFSKNIQYFGAGTRLSVL.

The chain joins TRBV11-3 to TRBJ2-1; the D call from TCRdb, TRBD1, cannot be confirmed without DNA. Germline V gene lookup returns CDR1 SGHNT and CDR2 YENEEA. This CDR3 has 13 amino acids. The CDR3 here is CASSWPGGNEQFF.

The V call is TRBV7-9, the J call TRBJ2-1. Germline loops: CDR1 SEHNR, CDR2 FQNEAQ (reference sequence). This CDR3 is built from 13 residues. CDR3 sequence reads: CASSLTVDNEQFF.

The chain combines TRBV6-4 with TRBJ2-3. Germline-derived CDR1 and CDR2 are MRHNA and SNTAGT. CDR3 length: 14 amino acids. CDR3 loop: CASSDAGGTDTQYF.

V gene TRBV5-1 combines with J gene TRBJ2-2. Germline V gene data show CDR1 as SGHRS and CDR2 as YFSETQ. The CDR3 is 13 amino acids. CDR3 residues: CASSSAIPGELFF.

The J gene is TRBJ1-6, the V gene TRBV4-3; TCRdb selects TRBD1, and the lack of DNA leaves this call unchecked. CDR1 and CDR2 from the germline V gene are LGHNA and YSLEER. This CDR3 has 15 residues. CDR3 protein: CASSHLTGNNSPLHF.

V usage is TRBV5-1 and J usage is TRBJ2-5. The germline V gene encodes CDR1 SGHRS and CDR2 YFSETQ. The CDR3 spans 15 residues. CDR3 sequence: CASSLAVVSAETQYF.

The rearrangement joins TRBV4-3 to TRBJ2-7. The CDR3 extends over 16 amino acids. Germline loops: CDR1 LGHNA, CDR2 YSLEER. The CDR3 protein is CASGQEYARRSYEQYF.